This T cell receptor beta chain was recovered during a study of blood T cell repertoires in COVID-19. Study as a whole: Some COVID-19 samples were acute and others convalescent; all came from the United States, Italy and Spain. The analysed material was cDNA or gDNA that came from T cells, B-cell-depleted T cells, or PBMCs.

In the original analysis: It was from reference gene primer amplification that nucleated cell counts were estimated. Clones were read by immunoSEQ multiplex PCR, and TCRdb kept only the in-frame ones, dropping some. Clonal size and the V and J genes are those of that table, whereas D and trimming came from the DNA. Among roughly 380,000 clones, around nine tenths were seen once, and the ten largest hold approximately 0.97%. Cohort placement rested on clinical history that participants reported themselves. Germline values: CDR1 SGHRS, CDR2 YFSETQ. The CDR3 spans 18 residues. Trimming took off 2 bases at V and 0 bases at J, with 18 bases between the two ends.

The clonotype originates from a woman aged 25-40 years who had been exposed to COVID-19. Sequences were obtained from PBMCs or T cells enriched from blood (not recorded which). V usage is TRBV5-1 and J usage is TRBJ1-3, with D perhaps TRBD1 (5 bases). The CDR3 loop reads CASSFSGTRLNSGNTIYF. The CDR3 bases are TGCGCCAGCAGCTTTTCCGGGACTCGGCTTAACTCTGGAAACACCATATATTTT. Full variable domain (remainder filled in from reference TRBV5-1 and TRBJ1-3): KAGVTQTPRYLIKTRGQQVTLSCSPISGHRSVSWYQQTPGQGLQFLFEYFSETQRNKGNFPGRFSGRQFSNSRSEMNVSTLELGDSALYLCASSFSGTRLNSGNTIYFGEGSWLTVV.